Presented here are 3 T cell receptor beta chains from one specimen sequenced in a study of shared clonotypes between healthy human individuals. Profiling relied on immunoSEQ multiplex PCR, and the TCRdb table lists in-frame clones only, not all of them. The sample yields about 2.3 million clones, around 92% seen once. Sample: naive CD4+ T cells from PBMCs. Subset defined: CD45RA+ positively selected. These receptors were collected from a man aged 18 to 30 in good health. Some clones in this sample may be carry-over from other donors' samples.

This chain connects TRBV5-1 to TRBJ2-5; D is perhaps TRBD2 (6 bases). There are 16 residues in the CDR3. Trimming removed 4 bases from V and 4 bases from J, with 20 bases in between. Germline V gene sequence: CDR1 SGHRS, CDR2 YFSETQ. The CDR3 spells CASSKGPAGHIETQYF. Here the CDR3 DNA reads TGCGCCAGCAGCAAGGGGCCAGCGGGCCATATAGAGACCCAGTACTTC.

This chain links TRBV5-1 with TRBJ2-7; weak D call: TRBD2 (6 bases). Germline CDR1 SGHRS, CDR2 YFSETQ. CDR3 length: 15 residues. The V end lost 7 bases, the J end lost 4 bases, and 21 bases lay between the germline ends. CDR3 loop: CASRLRRDGGYEQYF. The CDR3 coding sequence is TGCGCCAGCCGTTTACGGCGGGACGGCGGTTACGAGCAGTACTTC. Looking up the rest from reference TRBV5-1 and TRBJ2-7 gives the full variable domain: KAGVTQTPRYLIKTRGQQVTLSCSPISGHRSVSWYQQTPGQGLQFLFEYFSETQRNKGNFPGRFSGRQFSNSRSEMNVSTLELGDSALYLCASRLRRDGGYEQYFGPGTRLTVT.

The chain employs TRBV6-5 and TRBJ1-2; D is unresolved. Per the germline V gene, CDR1 is MNHEY and CDR2 is SVGAGI. The CDR3 totals 13 residues. V was pared by 0 bases and J by 4 bases, with 6 bases between. The CDR3 sequence is CASSYSNSYGYTF. CDR3 in DNA: TGTGCCAGCAGTTACTCGAACAGCTATGGCTACACCTTC.